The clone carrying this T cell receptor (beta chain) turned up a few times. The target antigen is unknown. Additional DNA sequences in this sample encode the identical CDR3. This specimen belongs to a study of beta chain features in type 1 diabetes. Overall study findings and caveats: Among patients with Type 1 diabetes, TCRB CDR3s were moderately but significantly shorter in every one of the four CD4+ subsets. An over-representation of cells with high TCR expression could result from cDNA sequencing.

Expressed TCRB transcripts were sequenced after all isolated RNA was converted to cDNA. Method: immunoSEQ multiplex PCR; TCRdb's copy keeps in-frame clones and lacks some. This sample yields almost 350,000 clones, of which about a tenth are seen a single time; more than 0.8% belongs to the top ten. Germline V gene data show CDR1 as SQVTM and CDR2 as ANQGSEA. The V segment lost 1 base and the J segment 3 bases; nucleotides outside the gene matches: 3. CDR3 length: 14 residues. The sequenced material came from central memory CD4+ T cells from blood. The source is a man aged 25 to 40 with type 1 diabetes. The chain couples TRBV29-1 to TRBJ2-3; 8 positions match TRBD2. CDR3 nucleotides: TGCAGCGTTGAAGGGTTAGCGGGAACAGATACGCAGTATTTT. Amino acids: CSVEGLAGTDTQYF.